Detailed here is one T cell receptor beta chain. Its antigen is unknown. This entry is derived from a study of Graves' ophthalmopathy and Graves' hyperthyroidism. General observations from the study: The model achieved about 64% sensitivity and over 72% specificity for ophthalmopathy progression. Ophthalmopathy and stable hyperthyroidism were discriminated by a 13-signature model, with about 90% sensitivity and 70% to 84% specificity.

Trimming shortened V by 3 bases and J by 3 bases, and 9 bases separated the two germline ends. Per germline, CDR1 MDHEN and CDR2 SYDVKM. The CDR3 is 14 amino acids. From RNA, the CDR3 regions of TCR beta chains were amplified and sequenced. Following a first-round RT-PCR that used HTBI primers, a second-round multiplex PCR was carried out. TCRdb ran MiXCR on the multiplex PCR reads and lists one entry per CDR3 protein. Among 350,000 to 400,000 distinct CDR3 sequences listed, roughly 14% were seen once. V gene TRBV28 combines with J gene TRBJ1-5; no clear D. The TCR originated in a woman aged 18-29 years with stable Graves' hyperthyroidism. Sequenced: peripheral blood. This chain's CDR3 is CASSFLANNQPQHF. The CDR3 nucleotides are TGTGCCAGCAGTTTTCTGGCCAACAATCAGCCCCAGCATTTT.